This T cell receptor (beta chain) was captured by sequencing in a study of blood T cell repertoires in COVID-19. Germline CDR1 is SGHKS and CDR2 is YYEKEE (reference sequence). V dropped 0 bases and J dropped 2 bases, with 9 bases sitting between them. This CDR3 is 15 amino acids long. Sequencing was performed with immunoSEQ multiplex PCR; in TCRdb, only in-frame clones are kept and a portion is missing. The sample lists nearly 25,000 clones; about 90% were seen once. The chain is built from TRBV5-5 and TRBJ1-3; no clear D gene. The TCR was taken from a man in his 70s with active COVID-19. Specimen: peripheral blood. The CDR3 loop is CASSLDPGAGNTIYF. The CDR3, as DNA: TGTGCCAGCAGCTTGGATCCCGGGGCTGGAAACACCATATATTTT.